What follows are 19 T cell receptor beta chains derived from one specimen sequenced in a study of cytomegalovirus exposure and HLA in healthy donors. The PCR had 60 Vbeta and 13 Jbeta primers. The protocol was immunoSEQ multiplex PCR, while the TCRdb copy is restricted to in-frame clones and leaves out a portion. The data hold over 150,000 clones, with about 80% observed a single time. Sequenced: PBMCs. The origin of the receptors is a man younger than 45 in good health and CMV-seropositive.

CDR3 nucleotide sequence: TGTGCCAGCAGCTTGGGCCACCAGACAGGGGGACTTGAAAAACTGTTTTTT. Translating it yields CASSLGHQTGGLEKLFF. This chain links TRBV7-6 with TRBJ1-4, with 9 bases matching TRBD1. With 3 bases clipped from V and 7 bases from J, the junction kept 12 bases outside the gene matches. Germline CDR1 is SGHVS and CDR2 is FNYEAQ. The CDR3 extends over 17 amino acids.

The CDR3 bases are TGTGCCAGCAGCGTAGGACAGGGCTACGAGCAGTACTTC. As protein: CASSVGQGYEQYF. This sequence joins TRBV7-2 and TRBJ2-7; TRBD1 agrees at 8 bases. The CDR3 contains 13 residues. Trimming cost V 5 bases and J 3 bases; bases outside gene matches: 3. Germline assignment: CDR1 SGHTA and CDR2 FQGNSA.

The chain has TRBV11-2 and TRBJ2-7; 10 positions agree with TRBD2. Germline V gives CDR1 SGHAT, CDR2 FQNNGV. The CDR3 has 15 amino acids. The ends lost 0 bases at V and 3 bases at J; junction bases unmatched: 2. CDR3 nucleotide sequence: TGTGCCAGCAGCTTAGAGGCTAGCGGGAGCTACGAGCAGTACTTC. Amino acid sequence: CASSLEASGSYEQYF.

CDR3 sequence (DNA): TGTGCCAGCAGTGAGACAGAAACCTACGAGCAGTACTTC. Its protein product is CASSETETYEQYF. V and J are TRBV5-6 and TRBJ2-7, with a possible D match to TRBD1 (5 bases). Germline V gives CDR1 SGHDT, CDR2 YYEEEE. This CDR3 is 13 amino acids long. The V gene lost 5 bases and the J gene lost 2 bases, with 11 bases spanning the gap.

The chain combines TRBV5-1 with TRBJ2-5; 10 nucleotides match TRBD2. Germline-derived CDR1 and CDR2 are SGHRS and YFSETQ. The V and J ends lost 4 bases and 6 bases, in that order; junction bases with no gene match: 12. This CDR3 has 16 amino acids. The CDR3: CASSPQSGRAVKTQYF. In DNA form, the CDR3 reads TGCGCCAGCAGCCCACAGAGCGGGAGGGCCGTGAAGACCCAGTACTTC.

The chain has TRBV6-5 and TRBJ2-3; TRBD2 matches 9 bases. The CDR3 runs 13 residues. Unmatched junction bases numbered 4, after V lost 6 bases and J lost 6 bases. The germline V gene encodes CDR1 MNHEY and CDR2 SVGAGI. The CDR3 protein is CASRGAGGDTQYF. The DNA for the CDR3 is TGTGCCAGCAGGGGGGCGGGAGGGGATACGCAGTATTTT.

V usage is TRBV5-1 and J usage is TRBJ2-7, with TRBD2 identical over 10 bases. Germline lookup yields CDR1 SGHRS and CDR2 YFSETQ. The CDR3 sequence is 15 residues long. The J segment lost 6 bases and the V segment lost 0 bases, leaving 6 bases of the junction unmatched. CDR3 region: CASSLEASGSGEQYF. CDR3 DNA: TGCGCCAGCAGCTTGGAGGCTAGCGGGAGCGGCGAGCAGTACTTC.

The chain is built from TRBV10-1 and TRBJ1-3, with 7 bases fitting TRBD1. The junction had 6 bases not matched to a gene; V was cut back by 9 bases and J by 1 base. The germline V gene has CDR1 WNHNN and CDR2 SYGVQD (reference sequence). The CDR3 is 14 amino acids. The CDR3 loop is CARDGQESGNTIYF. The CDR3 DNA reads TGCGCCAGGGACGGACAGGAGTCTGGAAACACCATATATTTT.

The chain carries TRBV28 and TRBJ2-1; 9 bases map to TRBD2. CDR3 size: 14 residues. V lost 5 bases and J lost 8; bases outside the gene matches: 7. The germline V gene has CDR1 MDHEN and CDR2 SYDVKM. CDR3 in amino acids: CASSAGTSRDEQFF. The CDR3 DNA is TGTGCCAGCAGTGCTGGGACTAGCCGGGATGAGCAGTTCTTC.

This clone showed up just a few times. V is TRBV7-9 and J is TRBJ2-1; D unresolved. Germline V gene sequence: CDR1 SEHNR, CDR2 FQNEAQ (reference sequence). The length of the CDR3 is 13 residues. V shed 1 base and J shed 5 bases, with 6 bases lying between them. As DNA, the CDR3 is TGTGCCAGCAGCTTAGGTCTAAACAATGAGCAGTTCTTC. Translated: CASSLGLNNEQFF.

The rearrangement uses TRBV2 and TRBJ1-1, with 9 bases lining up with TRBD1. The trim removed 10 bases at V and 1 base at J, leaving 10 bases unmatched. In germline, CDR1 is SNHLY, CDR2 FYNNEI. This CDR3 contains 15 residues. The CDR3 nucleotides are TGTGCCACTGTCCCGGGACAGGGCCCGAACACTGAAGCTTTCTTT. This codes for CATVPGQGPNTEAFF.

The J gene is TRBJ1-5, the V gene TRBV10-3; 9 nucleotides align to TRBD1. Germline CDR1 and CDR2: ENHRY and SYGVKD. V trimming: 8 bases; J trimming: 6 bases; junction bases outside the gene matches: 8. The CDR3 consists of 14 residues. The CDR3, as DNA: TGTGCCATCGCACCGGGACAGGGTCCTCAGCCCCAGCATTTT. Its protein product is CAIAPGQGPQPQHF.

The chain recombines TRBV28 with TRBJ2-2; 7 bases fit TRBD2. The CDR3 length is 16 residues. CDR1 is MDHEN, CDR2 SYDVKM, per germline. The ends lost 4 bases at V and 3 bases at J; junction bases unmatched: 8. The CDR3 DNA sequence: TGTGCCAGCAGTTCCGCCGGACGGGAGGACACCGGGGAGCTGTTTTTT. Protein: CASSSAGREDTGELFF. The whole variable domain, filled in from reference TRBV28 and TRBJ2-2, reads DVKVTQSSRYLVKRTGEKVFLECVQDMDHENMFWYRQDPGLGLRLIYFSYDVKMKEKGDIPEGYSVSREKKERFSLILESASTNQTSMYLCASSSAGREDTGELFFGEGSRLTVL.

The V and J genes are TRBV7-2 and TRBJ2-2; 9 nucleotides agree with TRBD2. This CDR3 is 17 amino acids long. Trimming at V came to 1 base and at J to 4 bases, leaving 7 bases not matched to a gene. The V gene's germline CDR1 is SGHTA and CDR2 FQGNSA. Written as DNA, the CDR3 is TGTGCCAGCAGCTTAGATAGCGGGAGCTGGTTCACCGGGGAGCTGTTTTTT. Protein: CASSLDSGSWFTGELFF. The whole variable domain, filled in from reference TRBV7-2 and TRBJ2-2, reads GAGVSQSPSNKVTEKGKDVELRCDPISGHTALYWYRQSLGQGLEFLIYFQGNSAPDKSGLPSDRFSAERTGGSVSTLTIQRTQQEDSAVYLCASSLDSGSWFTGELFFGEGSRLTVL.

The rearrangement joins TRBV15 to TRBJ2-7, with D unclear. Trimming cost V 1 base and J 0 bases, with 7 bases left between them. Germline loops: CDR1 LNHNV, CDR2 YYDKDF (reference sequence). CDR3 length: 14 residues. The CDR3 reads CATSRGYNSYEQYF. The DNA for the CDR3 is TGTGCCACCAGCAGAGGGTACAACTCCTACGAGCAGTACTTC.

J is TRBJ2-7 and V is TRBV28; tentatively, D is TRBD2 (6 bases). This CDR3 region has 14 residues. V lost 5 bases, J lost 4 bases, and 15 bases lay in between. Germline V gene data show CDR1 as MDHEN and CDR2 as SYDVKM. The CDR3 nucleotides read TGTGCCAGCAGTCTTGGAGGGGTGCAGTACGAGCAGTACTTC. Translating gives CASSLGGVQYEQYF.

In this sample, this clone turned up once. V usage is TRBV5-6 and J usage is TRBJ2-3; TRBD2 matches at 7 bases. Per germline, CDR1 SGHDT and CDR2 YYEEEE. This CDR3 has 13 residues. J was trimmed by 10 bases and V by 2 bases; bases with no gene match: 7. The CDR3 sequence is CASSFINAGAQYF. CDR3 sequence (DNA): TGTGCCAGCAGCTTTATAAACGCGGGAGCGCAGTATTTT.

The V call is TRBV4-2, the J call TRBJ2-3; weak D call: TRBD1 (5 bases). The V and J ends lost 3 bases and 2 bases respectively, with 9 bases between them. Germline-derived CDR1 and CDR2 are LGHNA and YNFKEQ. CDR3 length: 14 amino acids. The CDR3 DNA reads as TGTGCCAGCAGCCAGGGGCGGATCACAGATACGCAGTATTTT. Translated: CASSQGRITDTQYF.

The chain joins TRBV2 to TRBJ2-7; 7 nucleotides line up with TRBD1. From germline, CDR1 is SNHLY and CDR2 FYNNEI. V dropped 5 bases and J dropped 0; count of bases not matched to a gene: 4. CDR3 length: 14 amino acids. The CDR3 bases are TGTGCCAGCAGTACTACAGGGGCCTCCTACGAGCAGTACTTC. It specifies CASSTTGASYEQYF.